Shown below are 3 T cell receptor beta chains from a single sample sequenced in a study of blood T cell repertoires in COVID-19. Clones were read by immunoSEQ multiplex PCR, and TCRdb kept only the in-frame ones, dropping some. The data show 80,000 or so clones, approximately 81% seen once. The material sequenced was peripheral blood. These TCRs come from a man in his sixties with COVID-19, enrolled during active disease.

Of note for this clone: Mismatch with germline at one junction end may stem from a read error. This chain connects TRBV12-5 to TRBJ1-1; 9 bases align to TRBD1. The CDR3 has 16 residues. Per the germline V gene, CDR1 is LGHNT and CDR2 is FRNRAP. The CDR3 spells CASGFFGTGFVTETFF. The DNA for the CDR3 is TGTGCTAGTGGTTTCTTCGGGACAGGGTTCGTCACTGAAACTTTCTTT.

This chain connects TRBV9 to TRBJ2-1, with 9 positions matching TRBD2. CDR3 length: 15 amino acids. Germline lookup yields CDR1 SGDLS and CDR2 YYNGEE. V gave up 5 bases and J gave up 2 bases; unmatched junction bases: 5. The CDR3: CASRRTSEPYNEQFF. CDR3 in DNA: TGTGCCAGCAGAAGGACTAGCGAACCCTACAATGAGCAGTTCTTC.

This clone was detected a few times. The rearrangement joins TRBV5-6 to TRBJ1-5; D is possibly TRBD1 (6 bases). Per the germline V gene, CDR1 is SGHDT and CDR2 is YYEEEE. V lost 4 bases, J lost 2 bases, and 19 bases lay in between. This CDR3 region has 17 residues. CDR3 bases: TGTGCCAGCAGCGAAACGCAGGGGAATTCGGGCAATCAGCCCCAGCATTTT. It codes for CASSETQGNSGNQPQHF.